This entry concerns a single T cell receptor (beta chain). As processed by the authors: Amplification of reference gene primers provided the estimated nucleated cell counts. Here immunoSEQ multiplex PCR was the method, and the copy in TCRdb shows in-frame clones only, minus some. The V and J calls and the clone size are those of that table, but D and trimming were determined from the DNA. The table lists some 120,000 clones, around 87% of them singletons, with under 35% in the top ten. The data belong to a study of blood T cell repertoires in COVID-19. Study as a whole: COVID-19 samples, acute and convalescent, were from the United States, Italy and Spain. Sources were T cells, B-cell-depleted T cells, or PBMCs; the material itself was cDNA or gDNA.

The origin of this receptor is a man between 65 and 85 years old with active or convalescent COVID-19. What was sequenced was peripheral blood.

CDR3 coding DNA: TGTGCCAGCTCACCGGGACTCCCGGTGGAAGCTTTCTTT. This sequence encodes CASSPGLPVEAFF. This chain uses TRBV18 with TRBJ1-1, with TRBD1 as a possible D gene (5 bases). The germline gives CDR1 KGHSH, CDR2 LQKENI. The V end lost 3 bases, the J end lost 8 bases, and 13 bases lay between the germline ends. The CDR3 spans 13 residues.